This section outlines one T cell receptor (beta chain) sequence together with its context. The data are from a study of blood T cell repertoires in COVID-19. Study at large: PBMCs, B-cell-depleted T cells, or T cells provided the cDNA or gDNA that made up the material.

Data came from immunoSEQ multiplex PCR; TCRdb stores just in-frame clones and leaves some out. The sample includes 110,000 or so clones, 81% seen only once; the top ten take 37%. The germline gives CDR1 SEHNR, CDR2 FQNEAQ (reference sequence). CDR3 length equals 17 residues. Between the trimmed V and J ends, which lost 1 base and 1 base, there was a span of 16 bases. The sample was peripheral blood. This TCR was sampled from a man at least 80 years old with acute or convalescent COVID-19. This rearrangement joins TRBV7-9 to TRBJ1-1; tentative D call: TRBD1 (6 bases). DNA of the CDR3: TGTGCCAGCAGCTTAGGTTACGGGGGGGCAAGGAACACTGAAGCTTTCTTT. Its translation is CASSLGYGGARNTEAFF.